These T cell receptor beta chains were read from a single sample in a study of blood T cells in healthy people across ages. TCRdb reanalysed the 5' RACE reads using MiXCR and keeps one entry per CDR3 protein. The sample consists of some 1,000,000 distinct CDR3 sequences, about 25% of them appearing once. The data were also submitted as part of a second study, on T cells of mothers and their children.

The sequenced material came from blood. All receptors come from a girl aged 2-10 years in good health. The CDR3 runs from the conserved cysteine through the conserved F or W. D genes are given only for firm matches. Only part of the rows carry a size: once, few, many, or a class if the clone is expanded.

abundance | j_gene | d_gene | v_gene | CDR3nt | CDR3aa
. | TRBJ2-5 | . | TRBV4-2 | TGTGCCAGCAGCCAAGTGGGGGGAAACCAACTAGCTGAAGAGACCCAGTACTTC | CASSQVGGNQLAEETQYF
few | TRBJ2-3 | TRBD2 | TRBV2 | TGTGCCAGCAGAGACCAACTAGCGGCCCAAGAGGATACGCAGTATTTT | CASRDQLAAQEDTQYF
. | TRBJ2-1 | . | TRBV6-5 | TGTGCCAGCAGCCGGGACTGGGGTTCACATGAGCAGTTCTTC | CASSRDWGSHEQFF
few | TRBJ2-7 | TRBD2 | TRBV20-1 | TGCAGTGCCGCCCCTCTAGCGGTAAATTCCTACGAGCAGTACTTC | CSAAPLAVNSYEQYF
. | TRBJ1-2 | . | TRBV29-1 | TGCAGCGTTGACCTCCCCCCCGAGGACACAAGCTATGGCTACACCTTC | CSVDLPPEDTSYGYTF
. | TRBJ2-1 | . | TRBV27 | TGTGCCAGCAGTTTAACGCCCCCCAAGTTCAATGAGCAGTTCTTC | CASSLTPPKFNEQFF
few | TRBJ2-6 | . | TRBV7-2 | TGTGCCAGCCAAACGGAACCCTCTGGGGCCAACGTCCTGACTTTC | CASQTEPSGANVLTF
few | TRBJ1-4 | . | TRBV13 | TGTGCCAGCAGCCCCCGCGGGGGCGAACCGTTTTTT | CASSPRGGEPFF
. | TRBJ2-1 | . | TRBV20-1 | TGCAGTGCTAGAGACGAAGGTAATGAGCAGTTCTTC | CSARDEGNEQFF
. | TRBJ2-1 | TRBD2 | TRBV29-1 | TGCAGCGTTGAAGCCTTCGGACTAGCGGGAGGGGAGGGGCAGTTCTTC | CSVEAFGLAGGEGQFF
few | TRBJ2-5 | . | TRBV29-1 | TGCAGTTTTCACGAACAGAACCAAGAGACCCAGTACTTC | CSFHEQNQETQYF
. | TRBJ2-4 | . | TRBV2 | TGTGCCAGCAGTGGGGAGGACTATCTTCCTTACTTC | CASSGEDYLPYF
few | TRBJ2-7 | . | TRBV7-9 | TGTGCCAGCAGCTTAGCGCGGGATAGCGAGCAGTACTTC | CASSLARDSEQYF
. | TRBJ2-2 | . | TRBV7-9 | TGTGCCAGCAGTTTACCGGGTTTCACCGGGGAGCTGTTTTTT | CASSLPGFTGELFF
few | TRBJ2-5 | . | TRBV7-9 | TGTGCCAGCACCACGCAGGGCAGTACTATACAAGAGACCCAGTACTTC | CASTTQGSTIQETQYF
. | TRBJ1-6 | . | TRBV6-5 | TGTGCCAGCAGTTACAGGAGGGGTCCGTTGGGTTCACCCCTCCACTTT | CASSYRRGPLGSPLHF
. | TRBJ2-3 | TRBD1 | TRBV7-2 | TGTGCCAGCAGCTCGCGAGGGACAGCCGGACCAGATACGCAGTATTTT | CASSSRGTAGPDTQYF
few | TRBJ2-5 | . | TRBV24-1 | TGTGCCACCAGTGATCCATCTGGGGTGACACAAGAGACCCAGTACTTC | CATSDPSGVTQETQYF
. | TRBJ2-1 | . | TRBV6-2/TRBV6-3 | TGTGCCATCCACACCGACGGCGGCAGCTCCTACAATGAGCAGTTCTTC | CAIHTDGGSSYNEQFF
. | TRBJ2-7 | TRBD1 | TRBV7-9 | TGTGCCAGCAGCGCGTACACGACAGGGTTGAAGGACGAGCAGTACTTC | CASSAYTTGLKDEQYF
. | TRBJ1-6 | . | TRBV9 | TGTGCCAGCAGCGTAGATCAGGGCGCGGTCTCACCCCTCCACTTT | CASSVDQGAVSPLHF
few | TRBJ2-3 | . | TRBV7-3 | TGTGCCAGCAGCGTACAGGGATTAGCAGGTACGCAGTATTTT | CASSVQGLAGTQYF
. | TRBJ2-2 | . | TRBV28 | TGTGCCAGCAGTTTTTTGCCGATCCGGGAGCGTGGACAGGCCACCGGGGAGCTGTTTTTT | CASSFLPIRERGQATGELFF
few | TRBJ2-7 | . | TRBV7-3 | TGTGCCAGCAGCTTAATCCCCTCCTACGAGCAGTACTTC | CASSLIPSYEQYF
. | TRBJ2-6 | TRBD1 | TRBV6-2/TRBV6-3 | TGTGCCAGCGGATCAGACAGGGCCGGGGCCAACGTCCTGACTTTC | CASGSDRAGANVLTF
few | TRBJ2-5 | TRBD1 | TRBV24-1 | TGTGCCACCAGTGATGTTCGGACAGGAGAGACCCAGTACTTC | CATSDVRTGETQYF
. | TRBJ1-1 | . | TRBV6-6 | TGTGCCGGCAGCCCCGACAGAAACACTGAAGCTTTCTTT | CAGSPDRNTEAFF
. | TRBJ2-1 | TRBD1 | TRBV28 | TGTGCCAGCAGACTCCGGGACAGGGTTATGTATGAGCAGTTCTTC | CASRLRDRVMYEQFF
few | TRBJ2-1 | TRBD2 | TRBV12-3/TRBV12-4 | TGTGCCAGCAATGGACTGACTAGCGGCTACAATGAGCAGTTCTTC | CASNGLTSGYNEQFF
. | TRBJ2-1 | TRBD2 | TRBV6-5 | TGTGCCAGCAGGTACTTAGCGGGAGGGCCAGGGAATGAGCAGTTCTTC | CASRYLAGGPGNEQFF
few | TRBJ2-3 | . | TRBV4-1 | TGCGCCAGCAGCGACTATAGAGGTACGCAGTATTTT | CASSDYRGTQYF
many | TRBJ2-7 | . | TRBV7-9 | TGTGCCAGCAGCTCAGTGGGACCCTACGAGCAGTACTTC | CASSSVGPYEQYF
. | TRBJ2-5 | TRBD1 | TRBV11-2 | TGTGCCAGCCATAGAGGACAGGCTCAAGAGACCCAGTACTTC | CASHRGQAQETQYF
few | TRBJ2-1 | . | TRBV28 | TGTGCCAGCAGCTCCACCGGGACAAGCTTTTGGGGGACGTACAATGAGCAGTTCTTC | CASSSTGTSFWGTYNEQFF
. | TRBJ2-1 | . | TRBV2 | TGTGCCAGCAGTTCGAAGTGGGTGCAGTTCTTC | CASSSKWVQFF
few | TRBJ2-5 | TRBD1 | TRBV12-3/TRBV12-4 | TGTGCCAGCAGACCCGGGACAGGGGGCTCGGAGACCCAGTACTTC | CASRPGTGGSETQYF
few | TRBJ2-7 | . | TRBV4-2 | TGTGCCAGCAGCCAAGAAGGGCGGCTTTCCTACGAGCAGTACTTC | CASSQEGRLSYEQYF
. | TRBJ2-5 | . | TRBV7-9 | TGTGCCAGCAGCTTCGCTGAGCGCCAAGAGACCCAGTACTTC | CASSFAERQETQYF
few | TRBJ2-1 | . | TRBV3-1 | TGTGCCAGCAGCCAGGACTACTACACCTTGGGCAATGAGCAGTTCTTC | CASSQDYYTLGNEQFF
few | TRBJ2-5 | TRBD2 | TRBV5-1 | TGCGCCAGCAGCTGGACGGGACTAGCGGGAGTACAAGAGACCCAGTACTTC | CASSWTGLAGVQETQYF
few | TRBJ2-1 | TRBD2 | TRBV4-2 | TGTGCCAGCAGCCCGGCCCGGACTAGCGGGGGGGAATACAATGAGCAGTTCTTC | CASSPARTSGGEYNEQFF
few | TRBJ2-6 | TRBD1 | TRBV15 | TGTGCCACCAGCAGAGATCCCCTACGACAGGGCTCGTCTCCTGGGGCCAACGTCCTGACTTTC | CATSRDPLRQGSSPGANVLTF
few | TRBJ2-5 | TRBD1 | TRBV7-8 | TGTGCCAGCAAGTCGACAGGGAGTGAGACCCAGTACTTC | CASKSTGSETQYF
few | TRBJ2-7 | TRBD1 | TRBV27 | TGTGCCAGCAGTTACCCCGGACAGGTTCAGGGCGAGCAGTACTTC | CASSYPGQVQGEQYF
once | TRBJ1-1 | . | TRBV6-2/TRBV6-3 | TGTGCCAGCAGCCGGGCAGAAGGAGCTTTCTTT | CASSRAEGAFF
few | TRBJ2-5 | . | TRBV24-1 | TGTGCCACCAGTGATCGAGCTCCTAGCGCTAGGGAGACCCAGTACTTC | CATSDRAPSARETQYF
. | TRBJ2-2 | . | TRBV7-2 | TGTGCCAGCAGCTTAATGGGACCAAACACCGGGGGGCTGTTTTTT | CASSLMGPNTGGLFF
. | TRBJ2-7 | . | TRBV27 | TGTGCCAGCAGTTGGGCAACCAATTCCTACGAGCAGTACTTC | CASSWATNSYEQYF
. | TRBJ2-7 | . | TRBV27 | TGTGCCAGCAGCCCCCGGGACACTTACTACGAGCAGTACTTC | CASSPRDTYYEQYF
few | TRBJ2-1 | TRBD2 | TRBV7-2 | TGTGCCAGCAGCGCCACTAGCGCTTTCTACAATGAGCAGTTCTTC | CASSATSAFYNEQFF